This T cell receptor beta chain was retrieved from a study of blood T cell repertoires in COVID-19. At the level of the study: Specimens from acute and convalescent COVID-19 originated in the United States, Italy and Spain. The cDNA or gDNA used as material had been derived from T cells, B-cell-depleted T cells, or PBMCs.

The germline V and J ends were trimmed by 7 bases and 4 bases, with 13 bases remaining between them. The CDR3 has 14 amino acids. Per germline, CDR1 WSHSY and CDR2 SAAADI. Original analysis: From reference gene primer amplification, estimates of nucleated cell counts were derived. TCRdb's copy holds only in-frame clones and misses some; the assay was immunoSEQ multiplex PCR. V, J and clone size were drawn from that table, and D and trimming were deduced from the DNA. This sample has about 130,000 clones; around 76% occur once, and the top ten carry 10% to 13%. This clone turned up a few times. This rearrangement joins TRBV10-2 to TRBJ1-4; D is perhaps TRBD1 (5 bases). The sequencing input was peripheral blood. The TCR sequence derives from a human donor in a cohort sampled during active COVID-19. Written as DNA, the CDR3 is TGCGCCAGCACTGACGGGGGGATTAATGAAAAACTGTTTTTT. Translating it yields CASTDGGINEKLFF.